This TCR beta chain was profiled in a study of T cell changes during pregnancy in multiple sclerosis. This clone showed up just once. Generated by immunoSEQ multiplex PCR, the TCRdb table keeps only in-frame clones and is missing some. Found here are 80,000 to 100,000 clones, roughly 91% of them singletons; the top ten hold about 1.7%. This CDR3 spans 14 amino acids. Trimming removed 6 bases from V and 5 bases from J, with 16 bases in between. In germline, CDR1 is MNHEY, CDR2 SVGAGI. The specimen comprised peripheral blood, sampled after pregnancy. This clonotype was obtained from a female donor in good health, enrolled as a control in a pregnancy study. V is TRBV6-5 and J is TRBJ2-5; maybe TRBD2 (6 bases). CDR3 sequence reads: CASSYKTGRETQYF. The CDR3 nucleotides are TGTGCCAGCAGCTATAAGACGGGGAGGGAGACCCAGTACTTC.